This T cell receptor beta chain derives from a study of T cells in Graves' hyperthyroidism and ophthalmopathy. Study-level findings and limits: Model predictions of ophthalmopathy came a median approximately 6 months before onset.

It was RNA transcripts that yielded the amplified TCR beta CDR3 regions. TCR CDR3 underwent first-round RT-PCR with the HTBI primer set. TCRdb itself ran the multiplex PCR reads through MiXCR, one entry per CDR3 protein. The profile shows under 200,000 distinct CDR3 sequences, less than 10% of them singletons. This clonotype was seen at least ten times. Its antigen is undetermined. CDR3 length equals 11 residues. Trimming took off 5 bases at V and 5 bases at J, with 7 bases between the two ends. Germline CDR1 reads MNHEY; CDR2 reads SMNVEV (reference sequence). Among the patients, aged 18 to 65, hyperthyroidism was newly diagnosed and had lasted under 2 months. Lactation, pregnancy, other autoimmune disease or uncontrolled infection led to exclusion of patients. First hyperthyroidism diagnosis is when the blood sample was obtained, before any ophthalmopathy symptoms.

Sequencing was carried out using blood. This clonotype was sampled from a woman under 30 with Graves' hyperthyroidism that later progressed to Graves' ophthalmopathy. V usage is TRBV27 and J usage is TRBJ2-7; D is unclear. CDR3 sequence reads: CASSGPHEQYF. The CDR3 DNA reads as TGTGCCAGCAGTGGGCCCCACGAGCAGTACTTC.